These 8 T cell receptor beta chains came from one sample sequenced in a study of T-cell reconstitution after alpha-beta-depleted transplantation in children. Preparation of the TCRbeta library was carried out with unique molecular identifiers. From the PCR reads, TCRdb called clonotypes with MiXCR, one entry per CDR3 protein. The sample lists fewer than 400,000 distinct CDR3 sequences; about a fifth were seen once. The sequences come from PBMCs from the stem cell graft donor, collected from the stem cell graft. The receptors stem from a human donor who donated a stem cell graft to a child with acute myeloid leukemia.

The chain employs TRBV15 and TRBJ2-3; perhaps D is TRBD1 or TRBD2 (5 bases each). This CDR3 comprises 13 residues. CDR1 and CDR2 from the germline V gene are LNHNV and YYDKDF (reference sequence). The ends were cut back, 11 bases at V and 6 bases at J, with 18 bases in the middle. CDR3: CAVRDGGTDTQYF. CDR3 bases: TGTGCCGTCCGGGACGGAGGTACCGATACGCAGTATTTT. Together with reference TRBV15 and TRBJ2-3, the CDR3 gives the full variable domain: DAMVIQNPRYQVTQFGKPVTLSCSQTLNHNVMYWYQQKSSQAPKLLFHYYDKDFNNEADTPDNFQSRRPNTSFCFLDIRSPGLGDTAMYLCAVRDGGTDTQYFGPGTRLTVL.

The chain uses TRBV10-2 and TRBJ1-1; the D gene is possibly TRBD1 (6 bases). The CDR3 contains 15 residues. The V gene lost 2 bases and the J gene lost 0 bases, with 10 bases spanning the gap. CDR1 is WSHSY and CDR2 is SAAADI in the germline V gene. The CDR3 DNA is TGCGCCAGCAGTGAGGGAGGGGGGCTGAACACTGAAGCTTTCTTT. It encodes CASSEGGGLNTEAFF.

The rearrangement uses TRBV7-9 and TRBJ2-7; D ambiguous. CDR3 length equals 12 residues. Germline V gene sequence: CDR1 SEHNR, CDR2 FQNEAQ (reference sequence). Trimming removed 6 bases from V and 3 bases from J, with 9 bases in between. DNA of the CDR3: TGTGCCAGCAGTTGGGTTGGCTACGAGCAGTACTTC. Its translation is CASSWVGYEQYF. The variable domain in full, completed from reference TRBV7-9 and TRBJ2-7, reads DTGVSQNPRHKITKRGQNVTFRCDPISEHNRLYWYRQTLGQGPEFLTYFQNEAQLEKSRLLSDRFSAERPKGSFSTLEIQRTEQGDSAMYLCASSWVGYEQYFGPGTRLTVT.

Many counts were recorded for this clonotype. The V and J genes are TRBV20-1 and TRBJ2-7; TRBD2 is a possible D gene (6 bases). CDR3 length equals 13 residues. Germline-derived CDR1 and CDR2 are DFQATT and SNEGSKA (reference sequence). Between the trimmed V and J ends, which lost 0 bases and 2 bases, there was a span of 8 bases. The CDR3 loop is CSAREEGTYEQYF. The DNA of the CDR3 is TGCAGTGCTAGAGAGGAGGGTACCTACGAGCAGTACTTC.

This clonotype turned up a few times. The V and J genes are TRBV12-3 or TRBV12-4 and TRBJ2-1; 13 positions match TRBD2. The CDR3 contains 16 residues. Losses at the gene ends were 2 bases for V and 5 bases for J; bases not matched to a gene: 3. The chain's CDR3 is CASSLTSGRANNEQFF. The CDR3 region has the DNA TGTGCCAGCAGTTTAACTAGCGGGAGGGCAAACAATGAGCAGTTCTTC.

This chain links TRBV20-1 with TRBJ2-1; TRBD1 agrees at 10 bases. Trimming cost V 3 bases and J 10 bases; bases outside gene matches: 9. The V gene's germline CDR1 is DFQATT and CDR2 SNEGSKA (reference sequence). The length of the CDR3 is 14 residues. CDR3 residues: CSARGDRGGAEQFF. The CDR3 coding sequence is TGCAGTGCTAGGGGGGACAGGGGAGGCGCGGAGCAGTTCTTC.

This sequence joins TRBV18 and TRBJ2-3; D is ambiguous. CDR1 is KGHSH and CDR2 is LQKENI in the germline V gene. The CDR3 covers 17 residues. Trimming left V 0 bases short and J 3 bases short, with 16 bases between. The CDR3 loop is CASSPPIYNTETDTQYF. Here the CDR3 DNA reads TGTGCCAGCTCACCACCGATATATAATACGGAGACAGATACGCAGTATTTT.

The CDR3 loop is CASSLGREISYEQYF. The CDR3 nucleotides read TGTGCCAGCAGTTTAGGGCGGGAGATCTCCTACGAGCAGTACTTC. The V and J genes are TRBV27 and TRBJ2-7; 7 bases agree with TRBD2. Unmatched junction bases numbered 4, after V lost 2 bases and J lost 0 bases. The CDR3 runs 15 residues. CDR1 is MNHEY, CDR2 SMNVEV, per germline (reference sequence).